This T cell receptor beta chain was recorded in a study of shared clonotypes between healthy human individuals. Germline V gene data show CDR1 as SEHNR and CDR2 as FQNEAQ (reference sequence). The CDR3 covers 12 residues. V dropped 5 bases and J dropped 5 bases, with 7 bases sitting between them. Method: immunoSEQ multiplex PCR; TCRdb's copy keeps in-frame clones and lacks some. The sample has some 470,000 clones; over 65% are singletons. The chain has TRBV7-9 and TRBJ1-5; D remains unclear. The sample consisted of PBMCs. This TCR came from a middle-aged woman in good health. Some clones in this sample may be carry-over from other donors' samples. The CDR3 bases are TGTGCCAGCAGCCAGTCCTATCAGCCCCAGCATTTT. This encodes CASSQSYQPQHF.